This T cell receptor beta chain came from a study of T cells after yellow fever vaccination. Regarding the study as a whole: By day 5 rather than day 15, the secondary response had peaked, though it was weaker.

One entry per CDR3 protein, called by TCRdb with MiXCR from the 5' RACE reads. The sample includes about 99,000 distinct CDR3 sequences, roughly 6% of them seen just once. This clonotype was seen a few times. Its antigen is as yet unknown. V lost 9 bases to trimming and J lost 0 bases; unmatched junction nucleotides: 3. Germline loops: CDR1 MNHEY, CDR2 SMNVEV (reference sequence). The CDR3 runs 13 residues. The sequences come from CD8+ T cells sorted from PBMCs, collected 10 days after the yellow fever booster vaccination. The genes are TRBV27 and TRBJ2-7, with 9 bases identical to TRBD1. The source is a man between 18 and 29 years old who received the YFV17D yellow fever vaccine. The CDR3 DNA reads TGTGCCAGTGGGGACAGGGTCTCCTACGAGCAGTACTTC. This encodes CASGDRVSYEQYF.